The T cell receptor (beta chain) described here comes from a study of a mutant IDH1 vaccine in newly diagnosed glioma. Study at large: Previous care, which was radiotherapy, temozolomide, or both, most often involved both.

Notes on this clone: Its antigen remains unidentified.

Regarding time point: week 35, safety follow-up. All doses held 300 ug of mutant IDH1 20-mer peptide, with topical imiquimod. Diagnosis in the donors showed new WHO grade 3 or 4 astrocytomas that were IDH1-mutant and ATRX-lost. The method was immunoSEQ multiplex PCR; TCRdb's version includes in-frame clones alone and lacks a portion of them. The table records about 48,000 clones, roughly 80% of them present only once. Study-wide findings and caveats: Any relationship between pseudoprogression and changes in top peripheral T cell clonotypes seemed absent.

The germline CDR1 and CDR2 sequences are MNHEY and SVGAGI. Deletions cut 6 bases from V and 3 bases from J, with 18 bases between. This CDR3 comprises 15 residues. The J gene is TRBJ2-7, the V gene TRBV6-5; D is unclear. The receptor was derived from a man in his forties or fifties with glioma. The sample in question was PBMCs, obtained from a glioma patient whose treatment included an IDH1 peptide vaccine. CDR3 region: CASSPLPQPVYEQYF. The CDR3 bases are TGTGCCAGCAGCCCTCTCCCCCAGCCGGTCTACGAGCAGTACTTC.